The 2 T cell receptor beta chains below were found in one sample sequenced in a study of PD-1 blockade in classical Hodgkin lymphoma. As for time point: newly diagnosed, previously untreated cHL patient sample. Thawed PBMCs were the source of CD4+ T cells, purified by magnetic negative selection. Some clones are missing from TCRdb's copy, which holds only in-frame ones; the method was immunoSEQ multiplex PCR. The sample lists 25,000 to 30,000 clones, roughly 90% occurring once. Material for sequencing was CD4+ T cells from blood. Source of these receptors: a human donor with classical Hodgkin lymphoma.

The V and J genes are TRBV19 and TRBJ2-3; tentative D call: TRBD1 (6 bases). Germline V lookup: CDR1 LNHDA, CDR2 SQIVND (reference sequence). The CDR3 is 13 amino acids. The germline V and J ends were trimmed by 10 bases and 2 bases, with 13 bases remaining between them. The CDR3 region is CAINDRYTDTQYF. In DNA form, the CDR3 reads TGTGCCATCAATGACAGGTACACAGATACGCAGTATTTT.

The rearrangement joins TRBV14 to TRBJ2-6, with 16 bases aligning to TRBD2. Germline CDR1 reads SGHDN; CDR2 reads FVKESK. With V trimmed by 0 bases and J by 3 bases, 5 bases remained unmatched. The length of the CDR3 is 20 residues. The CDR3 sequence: CASSQDKGLAGGSGANVLTF. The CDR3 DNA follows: TGTGCCAGCAGCCAAGATAAGGGACTAGCGGGAGGGAGTGGGGCCAACGTCCTGACTTTC.